These T cell receptor beta chains were read from a single sample in a study of shared clonotypes between healthy human individuals. Assay: immunoSEQ multiplex PCR; the TCRdb copy retains only in-frame clones and omits some. Here the sample spans approximately 720,000 clones, 92% being singletons. Sequenced material: naive CD8+ T cells sorted from blood. The receptor set was obtained from a man in his thirties or forties in good health. The CDR3 runs from the conserved cysteine through the conserved F or W. Fields, in order: D gene, V gene, clone size, J gene, CDR3 protein, CDR3 DNA. The D gene is left open where the match is weak. Only part of the rows carry a size: once, few, many, or a class if the clone is expanded.

d_gene: -
v_gene: TRBV7-6
abundance: once
j_gene: TRBJ2-7
CDR3aa: CASSLGETSYITSEQYF
CDR3nt: TGTGCCAGCAGCTTGGGGGAGACTAGTTACATTACTTCCGAGCAGTACTTC

d_gene: TRBD1
v_gene: TRBV7-9
abundance: -
j_gene: TRBJ2-7
CDR3aa: CASSSGPRTGRYEQYF
CDR3nt: TGTGCCAGCAGCTCAGGCCCGCGGACAGGTCGGTACGAGCAGTACTTC

d_gene: TRBD2
v_gene: TRBV5-1
abundance: -
j_gene: TRBJ2-3
CDR3aa: CASSLALAGPADTQYF
CDR3nt: TGCGCCAGCAGCTTGGCCTTAGCGGGTCCCGCAGATACGCAGTATTTT

d_gene: TRBD1
v_gene: TRBV10-3
abundance: -
j_gene: TRBJ2-1
CDR3aa: CAISESGRQGLWDEQFF
CDR3nt: TGTGCCATCAGTGAGTCTGGAAGACAGGGGTTGTGGGATGAGCAGTTCTTC

d_gene: -
v_gene: TRBV6-1
abundance: -
j_gene: TRBJ1-5
CDR3aa: CASSGRWFGQPQHF
CDR3nt: TGTGCCAGCAGTGGACGGTGGTTCGGACAGCCCCAGCATTTT

d_gene: TRBD1
v_gene: TRBV7-8
abundance: -
j_gene: TRBJ2-3
CDR3aa: CASSLRTGGVGDTQYF
CDR3nt: TGTGCCAGCAGCTTACGGACAGGGGGCGTTGGAGATACGCAGTATTTT

d_gene: -
v_gene: TRBV2
abundance: -
j_gene: TRBJ2-3
CDR3aa: CASSYGGSPSTDTQYF
CDR3nt: TGTGCCAGCAGTTACGGGGGCAGCCCTAGCACAGATACGCAGTATTTT

d_gene: TRBD2
v_gene: TRBV4-3
abundance: -
j_gene: TRBJ2-1
CDR3aa: CASSERTSGTLNEQFF
CDR3nt: TGCGCCAGCAGCGAAAGGACTAGCGGGACCCTCAATGAGCAGTTCTTC

d_gene: TRBD2
v_gene: TRBV4-3
abundance: -
j_gene: TRBJ2-7
CDR3aa: CASSQEPGLASEQYF
CDR3nt: TGCGCCAGCAGCCAAGAACCGGGACTAGCTTCCGAGCAGTACTTC

d_gene: -
v_gene: TRBV28
abundance: -
j_gene: TRBJ2-3
CDR3aa: CASSLGLFTDTQYF
CDR3nt: TGTGCCAGCAGTTTAGGCCTTTTCACAGATACGCAGTATTTT

d_gene: -
v_gene: TRBV15
abundance: -
j_gene: TRBJ2-3
CDR3aa: CATSSRGSTDTQYF
CDR3nt: TGTGCCACCAGCAGTCGGGGAAGCACAGATACGCAGTATTTT

d_gene: -
v_gene: TRBV4-1
abundance: few
j_gene: TRBJ1-2
CDR3aa: CASSQHDSMNYGYTF
CDR3nt: TGCGCCAGCAGCCAACATGACAGCATGAACTATGGCTACACCTTC

d_gene: -
v_gene: TRBV19
abundance: -
j_gene: TRBJ2-1
CDR3aa: CASSIVLVNEQFF
CDR3nt: TGTGCCAGTAGTATAGTGTTGGTCAATGAGCAGTTCTTC

d_gene: TRBD2
v_gene: TRBV7-6
abundance: once
j_gene: TRBJ2-2
CDR3aa: CASSLGKGTSGRFLTGELFF
CDR3nt: TGTGCCAGCAGCTTGGGGAAGGGGACTAGCGGGAGATTTCTAACCGGGGAGCTGTTTTTT

d_gene: -
v_gene: TRBV5-5
abundance: -
j_gene: TRBJ2-1
CDR3aa: CASSLFGRPYNEQFF
CDR3nt: TGTGCCAGCAGCTTGTTCGGCAGGCCCTACAATGAGCAGTTCTTC

d_gene: -
v_gene: TRBV10-3
abundance: -
j_gene: TRBJ2-7
CDR3aa: CAISSRDLLTYEQYF
CDR3nt: TGTGCCATTTCTTCCCGGGACCTACTGACCTACGAGCAGTACTTC

d_gene: -
v_gene: TRBV13
abundance: -
j_gene: TRBJ1-1
CDR3aa: CASSLRGAAFLSTEAFF
CDR3nt: TGTGCCAGCAGCTTAAGAGGGGCTGCTTTTCTGAGCACTGAAGCTTTCTTT

d_gene: -
v_gene: TRBV14
abundance: -
j_gene: TRBJ2-3
CDR3aa: CASSQDPTGRTDTQYF
CDR3nt: TGTGCCAGCAGCCAAGATCCGACTGGGCGCACAGATACGCAGTATTTT

d_gene: TRBD2
v_gene: TRBV7-2
abundance: once
j_gene: TRBJ2-3
CDR3aa: CASSPPLSGSDTQYF
CDR3nt: TGTGCCAGCAGCCCTCCCCTCAGCGGGAGTGATACGCAGTATTTT

d_gene: -
v_gene: TRBV5-8
abundance: -
j_gene: TRBJ1-5
CDR3aa: CASSLYNNQPQHF
CDR3nt: TGTGCCAGCAGCTTGTACAACAATCAGCCCCAGCATTTT

d_gene: TRBD2
v_gene: TRBV14
abundance: -
j_gene: TRBJ2-1
CDR3aa: CASSHNTGLAGYEQFF
CDR3nt: TGTGCCAGCAGCCATAACACGGGACTAGCGGGATATGAGCAGTTCTTC

d_gene: TRBD2
v_gene: TRBV2
abundance: -
j_gene: TRBJ2-7
CDR3aa: CASSEVLAGVEEQYF
CDR3nt: TGTGCCAGCAGTGAGGTATTAGCGGGAGTGGAAGAGCAGTACTTC

d_gene: -
v_gene: TRBV28
abundance: -
j_gene: TRBJ2-7
CDR3aa: CASRDRDGSYEQYF
CDR3nt: TGTGCCAGCAGAGACCGGGACGGTTCCTACGAGCAGTACTTC